These 21 T cell receptor beta chains originate from one sample sequenced in a study of metastatic and nonmetastatic thyroid tumors. No treatment of any kind had been given to any patient before thyroid surgery. TCRdb re-called the PCR reads via MiXCR. The repertoire holds 8,500 to 13,000 clones, with approximately 30% as singletons. The specimen sequenced was tumor tissue. The receptors originated from a male donor with papillary thyroid cancer or a benign thyroid nodule (not recorded which). Some clones in this sample may be carry-over from other donors' samples.

This clone is medium-sized (0.01 to 0.1%) within its sample. The chain combines TRBV27 with TRBJ2-7; D unclear. Looked up from germline, CDR1 is MNHEY and CDR2 is SMNVEV (reference sequence). Trimming left V 6 bases short and J 0 bases short, with 9 bases between. CDR3 length equals 13 residues. This CDR3 is CASSRRNSYEQYF. CDR3 in DNA: TGTGCCAGCAGCCGCCGAAACTCCTACGAGCAGTACTTC.

By sample share, this clone is medium-sized. V usage is TRBV20-1 and J usage is TRBJ1-1; D is ambiguous. V was clipped by 4 bases and J by 3 bases, with 15 bases between them. Germline CDR1 reads DFQATT; CDR2 reads SNEGSKA (reference sequence). The CDR3 extends over 14 amino acids. The CDR3 DNA sequence: TGCAGTGCTACCTCCCTCAAGGCGGACACTGAAGCTTTCTTT. Its protein is CSATSLKADTEAFF.

By sample share, this clone is medium-sized. The chain carries TRBV19 and TRBJ2-6; no reliable D call. This CDR3 spans 17 amino acids. CDR1 is LNHDA and CDR2 is SQIVND in the germline V gene (reference sequence). V lost 4 bases, J lost 0 bases, and 13 bases lay in between. The CDR3 DNA follows: TGTGCCAGTAGTACCCTGACGAGGAGCTCTGGGGCCAACGTCCTGACTTTC. Protein product: CASSTLTRSSGANVLTF.

Comment on this clone: The conserved closing phenylalanine or tryptophan is absent in this CDR3, likely reflecting a read error. The V and J genes are TRBV20-1 and TRBJ2-5; 9 nucleotides match TRBD2. The germline CDR1 and CDR2 sequences are DFQATT and SNEGSKA (reference sequence). Trimming at V came to 0 bases and at J to 5 bases, leaving 10 bases not matched to a gene. CDR3 size: 16 residues. The CDR3 nucleotides are TGCAGTGCTAGAGATGGAGGCGGGAGGGCCTGGGAGACCCAGTACCTC. Its protein product is CSARDGGGRAWETQYL.

By share, this clone ranks as medium-sized (0.01 to 0.1%). The gene calls are TRBV5-1 and TRBJ2-2, with D perhaps matching TRBD1 (5 bases). V lost 0 bases, J lost 5 bases, and 11 bases lay in between. Germline V gene data show CDR1 as SGHRS and CDR2 as YFSETQ. The CDR3 sequence is 15 residues long. The CDR3 sequence: CASSLESGRTGELFF. CDR3 coding DNA: TGCGCCAGCAGCTTGGAATCAGGGCGAACCGGGGAGCTGTTTTTT. Looking up the rest from reference TRBV5-1 and TRBJ2-2 gives the full variable domain: KAGVTQTPRYLIKTRGQQVTLSCSPISGHRSVSWYQQTPGQGLQFLFEYFSETQRNKGNFPGRFSGRQFSNSRSEMNVSTLELGDSALYLCASSLESGRTGELFFGEGSRLTVL.

This clone is medium-sized within its sample. The CDR3 DNA reads TGTGCCAGCAGCTCAGGACAGGGGGCTCCCTACGAGCAGTACTTC. Translated: CASSSGQGAPYEQYF. V is TRBV7-9 and J is TRBJ2-7, with TRBD1 matching 11 bases. The trim removed 4 bases at V and 2 bases at J, leaving 4 bases unmatched. Per germline, CDR1 SEHNR and CDR2 FQNEAQ (reference sequence). The CDR3 is 15 amino acids.

This clone was detected only a few times. The V call is TRBV4-2, the J call TRBJ2-1; D gene unclear. The CDR3 totals 16 residues. Deletions cut 4 bases from V and 0 bases from J, with 13 bases between. Germline assignment: CDR1 LGHNA and CDR2 YNFKEQ. The DNA for the CDR3 is TGTGCCAGCAGCCCCAGCCTCGCCCCCTCCTACAATGAGCAGTTCTTC. Protein: CASSPSLAPSYNEQFF.

The chain couples TRBV20-1 to TRBJ2-7, with 8 nucleotides matching TRBD2. V lost 5 bases to trimming and J lost 2 bases; unmatched junction nucleotides: 8. The CDR3 extends over 14 amino acids. Germline assignment: CDR1 DFQATT and CDR2 SNEGSKA (reference sequence). The CDR3 sequence: CSAPRAGEAYEQYF. The CDR3 DNA reads as TGCAGTGCTCCCCGAGCGGGAGAAGCCTACGAGCAGTACTTC.

This clone was seen at least ten times. This chain joins TRBV29-1 and TRBJ1-1; perhaps TRBD1 as D (6 bases). This CDR3 spans 11 amino acids. The ends were cut back, 7 bases at V and 5 bases at J, with 11 bases in the middle. Germline CDR1 is SQVTM and CDR2 is ANQGSEA. CDR3 DNA: TGCAGCGGACAGGACGTAACTGAAGCTTTCTTT. This translates into CSGQDVTEAFF. The full variable domain, with the rest looked up from reference TRBV29-1 and TRBJ1-1, is SAVISQKPSRDICQRGTSLTIQCQVDSQVTMMFWYRQQPGQSLTLIATANQGSEATYESGFVIDKFPISRPNLTFSTLTVSNMSPEDSSIYLCSGQDVTEAFFGQGTRLTVV.

The rearrangement joins TRBV11-1 to TRBJ1-1; no clear D. The germline V gene encodes CDR1 SGHAT and CDR2 FQDESV (reference sequence). The CDR3 has 18 amino acids. Trimming pared 1 base from V and 4 bases from J, leaving 22 bases between. CDR3 sequence (DNA): TGTGCCAGCAGCTTAGTCTTGTGCTATCCAATGATGAGCACTGAAGCTTTCTTT. Protein sequence: CASSLVLCYPMMSTEAFF.

The table lists this clone with a few counts. The V call is TRBV7-2, the J call TRBJ2-1; 8 positions match TRBD1. Per the germline V gene, CDR1 is SGHTA and CDR2 is FQGNSA. V gave up 3 bases and J gave up 0 bases; unmatched junction bases: 22. The length of the CDR3 is 22 residues. As DNA, the CDR3 is TGTGCCAGCAGCTTTGGGTCCTGGCCTTGGCAGGGGGCGCAAAGCTCCTACAATGAGCAGTTCTTC. Protein sequence: CASSFGSWPWQGAQSSYNEQFF.

The chain employs TRBV20-1 and TRBJ2-3; 7 bases line up with TRBD2. Germline CDR1 is DFQATT and CDR2 is SNEGSKA (reference sequence). The CDR3 sequence is 16 residues long. The junction had 13 bases not matched to a gene; V was cut back by 6 bases and J by 1 base. In DNA form, the CDR3 reads TGCAGTGCCACCCGCCCCACTAGCGATCGCACAGATACGCAGTATTTT. This translates into CSATRPTSDRTDTQYF.

Only a few counts were recorded for this clone. The V call is TRBV6-1, the J call TRBJ1-3; D is perhaps TRBD1 (5 bases). The V and J ends lost 8 bases and 2 bases respectively, with 10 bases between them. This CDR3 is 13 amino acids long. The germline CDR1 and CDR2 sequences are MNHNS and SASEGT. This chain's CDR3 is CASFRVTGNTIYF. As DNA, the CDR3 is TGTGCCAGCTTCAGGGTAACTGGAAACACCATATATTTT.

Comments on this clone: A junction end diverges from the germline sequence, so it may reflect a read error. V gene TRBV6-2 or TRBV6-3 combines with J gene TRBJ1-1, with D unclear. Germline V lookup: CDR1 MNHEY, CDR2 SVGEGT. This CDR3 contains 15 residues. CDR3 coding DNA: TGTGCCAGCAGTAAACCTCATGGGGAGAACACTGAATCTTTCTTT. The encoded protein is CASSKPHGENTESFF.

This clone was recorded a few times. The genes are TRBV6-1 and TRBJ1-1; 7 bases match TRBD1. The CDR3 is made up of 15 amino acids. Germline assignment: CDR1 MNHNS and CDR2 SASEGT. V was pared by 5 bases and J by 1 base, with 7 bases of the junction left unmatched. DNA of the CDR3: TGTGCCAGCAGTCCGGGGGACAGTTCGAACACTGAAGCTTTCTTT. Translation gives CASSPGDSSNTEAFF.

This clone came up a few times. The chain combines TRBV27 with TRBJ2-3, with D maybe TRBD2 (6 bases). The CDR3 has 17 amino acids. The V end was cut by 10 bases, the J end by 4 bases, with 27 bases between. CDR1 is MNHEY and CDR2 is SMNVEV in the germline V gene (reference sequence). DNA for the CDR3: TGTGCCACCATTAATGCGGGGATCCTTAAGGTCGCAGATACGCAGTATTTT. Protein sequence: CATINAGILKVADTQYF.

A note on this clone: One end of the junction varies from germline; a read error may be responsible. This rearrangement joins TRBV6-1 to TRBJ2-7; D might be TRBD1 (5 bases). The CDR3 totals 15 residues. In germline, CDR1 is MNHNS, CDR2 SASEGT. The CDR3 here is CASIRQPRDSCEQYF. As DNA, the CDR3 is TGTGCCAGCATAAGACAGCCCCGTGACTCCTGCGAGCAGTACTTC.

This clone is medium-sized by share. The chain is built from TRBV7-2 and TRBJ2-7, with 8 positions matching TRBD1. The V and J ends lost 5 bases and 3 bases, in that order; junction bases with no gene match: 6. The germline V gene encodes CDR1 SGHTA and CDR2 FQGNSA. CDR3 size: 14 residues. CDR3 residues: CASSVTGEGYEQYF. The CDR3 coding sequence is TGTGCCAGCAGCGTGACAGGGGAAGGCTACGAGCAGTACTTC.

The sample holds a few counts of this clone. As the CDR3 is not closed by the conserved phenylalanine or tryptophan, this likely results from a read error. It is unclear where the CDR3 begins or ends on the DNA, so no DNA is shown, and the CDR3 is as TCRdb lists it. The V and J genes are TRBV7-9 and TRBJ2-6; the table's D call, TRBD1, was not checked against the DNA. The germline gives CDR1 SEHNR, CDR2 FQNEAQ (reference sequence). Termini included, the CDR3 measures 10 amino acids. The CDR3 here is CASSSRGAGQ.

This clone is deemed medium-sized. The same CDR3 can be traced to other DNA sequences in this sample. The V gene is TRBV18, the J gene TRBJ1-5; D is uncertain. V gave up 2 bases and J gave up 5 bases, with 7 bases separating them. In germline, CDR1 is KGHSH, CDR2 LQKENI. The CDR3 covers 13 residues. The CDR3 is CASSPGSDQPQHF. DNA of the CDR3: TGTGCCAGCTCACCAGGGTCCGATCAGCCCCAGCATTTT.

The rearrangement links TRBV7-8 to TRBJ2-7; D ambiguous. CDR3 size: 13 residues. Trimming removed 5 bases at V and 0 bases at J, with 8 bases between. Germline CDR1 reads SGHVS; CDR2 reads FQNEAQ. The CDR3 DNA reads TGTGCCAGCAGCCCGAGCTACTCCTACGAGCAGTACGTC. Its translation is CASSPSYSYEQYV.